Listed below are T cell receptor beta chains from one sample, sequenced in a study of control samples from healthy donors and cancer patients. Only in-frame clones appear in the TCRdb table, and some are missing; sequencing was by immunoSEQ multiplex PCR. This repertoire shows some 66,000 clones, about 82% found once; its top ten account for over 4.5%. Material for sequencing was blood. The receptor source for this set is a man aged 35 to 55 in good health. The CDR3 runs from the conserved cysteine through the conserved F or W. Each record gives: V gene, clone size, D gene, CDR3 length, J gene, CDR3 DNA, CDR3 protein. A D gene is named only where the DNA matches it firmly. Some rows have no size entry. The others give once, few or many, or a class for an expanded clone.

TRBV19	.	.	20	TRBJ1-5	TGTGCCAGTAGTATAACTGGTGGTTTAGGGCGAAAATATAGCAATCAGCCCCAGCATTTT	CASSITGGLGRKYSNQPQHF
TRBV3-1/TRBV3-2	.	TRBD2	20	TRBJ2-3	TGTGCCAGCAGCCAAGATGGGGTGACTAGCGGGAGCAAAAGCACAGATACGCAGTATTTT	CASSQDGVTSGSKSTDTQYF
TRBV29-1	.	.	14	TRBJ2-7	TGCAGCGTTGAAAGCCCCACTACGGGGAGGGAGCAGTACTTC	CSVESPTTGREQYF
TRBV7-2	.	.	15	TRBJ2-5	TGTGCCAGCAGCCAAGCGAGGGGGTTGGGGGAGACCCAGTACTTC	CASSQARGLGETQYF
TRBV19	.	.	14	TRBJ1-4	TGTGCCAGTAGTAGGCCCACGACTAATGAAAAACTGTTTTTT	CASSRPTTNEKLFF
TRBV7-9	.	.	14	TRBJ1-1	TGTGCCAGCAGCCAAGGGGGGAGGAGTACTGAAGCTTTCTTT	CASSQGGRSTEAFF
TRBV7-8	few	.	13	TRBJ1-2	TGTGCCAGCAGCTTAGCAGGGGAAGGCGGCTACACCTTC	CASSLAGEGGYTF
TRBV4-3	.	TRBD1	16	TRBJ1-5	TGCGCCAGCAGCCACCCACAGGGGGCTATCAATCAGCCCCAGCATTTT	CASSHPQGAINQPQHF
TRBV6-6	.	TRBD2	15	TRBJ2-7	TGTGCCAGCAGGCCAGGACTAGCGGGTAACTACGAGCAGTACTTC	CASRPGLAGNYEQYF
TRBV7-2	.	TRBD1	18	TRBJ1-2	TGTGCCAGCAGCCCTACTGCGCCGGAGCAGCGGACAGGGCTTTTATACACCTTC	CASSPTAPEQRTGLLYTF
TRBV11-3	.	.	12	TRBJ2-3	TGTGCCAGCAGCTTAGGCGGGGATACGCAGTATTTT	CASSLGGDTQYF
TRBV13	.	TRBD1	16	TRBJ2-7	TGTGCCAGCAGCGATGGGAGTCCGGGACAGGGAAACGAGCAGTACTTC	CASSDGSPGQGNEQYF
TRBV9	once	.	18	TRBJ2-1	TGTGCCAGCAGCCCCCGCGTTGGGGAAGCGGCGGACTACAATGAGCAGTTCTTC	CASSPRVGEAADYNEQFF
TRBV3-1/TRBV3-2	.	.	14	TRBJ1-4	TGTGCCAGCAGCCAAGGCTCAATGTTGACAAAACTGTTTTTT	CASSQGSMLTKLFF
TRBV7-7	.	.	13	TRBJ2-7	TGTGCTAGCAGCTTAGGAAGGGGGGGCGAGCAGTACTTC	CASSLGRGGEQYF
TRBV30	.	.	14	TRBJ2-1	TGTGCCTGGAGGAAAATAGCGGTCTACAATGAGCAGTTCTTC	CAWRKIAVYNEQFF
TRBV29-1	.	TRBD1	14	TRBJ2-1	TGCAGCGTTGTGGGACAGGGAATCAACAATGAGCAGTTCTTC	CSVVGQGINNEQFF
TRBV5-6	.	.	15	TRBJ2-3	TGTGCCAGCAGCTTGCCAGGGGCTAGCACAGATACGCAGTATTTT	CASSLPGASTDTQYF
TRBV6-5	.	.	13	TRBJ2-7	TGTGCCACCCACCGGGACAGAGGACTAGCCCAGTACTTC	CATHRDRGLAQYF
TRBV7-3	once	TRBD2	15	TRBJ2-7	TGTGCCAGCAGCCTTGGACTAGCGGGAACCTACGAGCAGTACTTC	CASSLGLAGTYEQYF
TRBV15	.	TRBD1	14	TRBJ1-2	TGTGCCACCAGCAGGGAGGGACAGGGCTATGGCTACACCTTC	CATSREGQGYGYTF
TRBV19	.	.	15	TRBJ1-3	TGTGCCAGTAGTACGACGGGGTCTGATGGAAACACCATATATTTT	CASSTTGSDGNTIYF
TRBV3-1/TRBV3-2	.	.	14	TRBJ1-1	TGTGCCAGCAGCCAAAGACAGACTTCCACTGAAGCTTTCTTT	CASSQRQTSTEAFF
TRBV20-1	.	.	14	TRBJ2-1	TGCAGTGCTAGTAATCCGGCAGGGAACAATGAGCAGTTCTTC	CSASNPAGNNEQFF
TRBV7-2	.	.	16	TRBJ2-2	TGTGCCAGCAGCTTATTGTCTCTCAATCACAACGGGGAGCTGTTTTTT	CASSLLSLNHNGELFF
TRBV12-2	.	.	14	TRBJ1-1	TGTGCAAGTCGCTTAGCCGGGGGAAACACTGAAGCTTTCTTT	CASRLAGGNTEAFF
TRBV19	.	.	12	TRBJ2-5	TGTGCCAGTAGTATGGCGGGAGAGACCCAGTACTTC	CASSMAGETQYF
TRBV6-5	.	.	15	TRBJ2-7	TGTGCCAGCAGTTACTCGTATCTAGGCTCCTACGAGCAGTACTTC	CASSYSYLGSYEQYF
TRBV11-2	once	.	16	TRBJ1-3	TGTGCCAGCAGCCTCCGGGCCCTCGCTACCGGAAACACCATATATTTT	CASSLRALATGNTIYF
TRBV15	.	TRBD2	16	TRBJ2-5	TGTGCCACCAGCAGTGGCGGGGGGTACCCTCAGGAGACCCAGTACTTC	CATSSGGGYPQETQYF
TRBV19	.	TRBD1	15	TRBJ1-6	TGTGCCAGTGCACCAGCAGGGACAGGGATCCCACCCCTCCACTTT	CASAPAGTGIPPLHF
TRBV7-6	.	.	16	TRBJ2-1	TGTGCCAGCAGCGCTATGGGGACCCTCTCCTACAATGAGCAGTTCTTC	CASSAMGTLSYNEQFF
TRBV28	.	.	15	TRBJ1-1	TGTGCCAGCAGTTTAGCCGCAGGGTTGATCACTGAAGCTTTCTTT	CASSLAAGLITEAFF
TRBV4-3	.	.	14	TRBJ2-7	TGCGCCAGCAGCCAAGACGGGACTGGCTACGAGCAGTACTTC	CASSQDGTGYEQYF
TRBV12-3/TRBV12-4	.	.	13	TRBJ2-1	TGTGCCAGCAGTTTAGGGCTCAACAATGAGCAGTTCTTC	CASSLGLNNEQFF
TRBV3-1/TRBV3-2	.	TRBD1	15	TRBJ1-6	TGTGCCAGCAGCCAAGAAGGAACAGGGGTTCCACCCCTCCACTTT	CASSQEGTGVPPLHF